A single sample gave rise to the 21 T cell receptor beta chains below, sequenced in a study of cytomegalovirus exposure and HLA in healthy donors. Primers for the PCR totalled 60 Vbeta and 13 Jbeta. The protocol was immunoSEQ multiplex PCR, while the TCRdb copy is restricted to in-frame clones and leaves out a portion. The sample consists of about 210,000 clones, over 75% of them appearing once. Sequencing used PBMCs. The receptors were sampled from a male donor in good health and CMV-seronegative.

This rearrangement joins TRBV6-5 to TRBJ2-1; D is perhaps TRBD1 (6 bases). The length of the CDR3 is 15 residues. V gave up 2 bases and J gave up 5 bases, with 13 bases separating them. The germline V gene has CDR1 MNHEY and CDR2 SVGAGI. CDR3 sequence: CASSYGAGVDNEQFF. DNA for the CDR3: TGTGCCAGCAGTTACGGGGCAGGGGTCGACAATGAGCAGTTCTTC.

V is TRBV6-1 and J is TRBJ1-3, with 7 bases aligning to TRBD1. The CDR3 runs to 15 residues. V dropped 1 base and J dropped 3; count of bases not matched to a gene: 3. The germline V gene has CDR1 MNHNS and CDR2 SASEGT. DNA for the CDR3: TGTGCCAGCAGTGAAGTTAGACAGGGTGGAAACACCATATATTTT. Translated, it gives CASSEVRQGGNTIYF.

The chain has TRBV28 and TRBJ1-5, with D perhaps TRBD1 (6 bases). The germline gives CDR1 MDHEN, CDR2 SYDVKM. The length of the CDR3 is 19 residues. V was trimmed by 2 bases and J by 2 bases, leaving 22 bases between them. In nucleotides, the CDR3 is TGTGCCAGCAGTTTACTCATTTACAGGGTGGGGACGGGCAATCAGCCCCAGCATTTT. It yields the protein CASSLLIYRVGTGNQPQHF.

The CDR3 spells CASSVDWDRGHYGYTF. CDR3 nucleotides: TGTGCCAGCAGCGTAGATTGGGACAGGGGCCACTATGGCTACACCTTC. The chain carries TRBV9 and TRBJ1-2; 10 nucleotides match TRBD1. CDR3 length: 16 amino acids. CDR1 is SGDLS, CDR2 YYNGEE, per germline. The V and J ends lost 0 bases and 3 bases, in that order; junction bases with no gene match: 5.

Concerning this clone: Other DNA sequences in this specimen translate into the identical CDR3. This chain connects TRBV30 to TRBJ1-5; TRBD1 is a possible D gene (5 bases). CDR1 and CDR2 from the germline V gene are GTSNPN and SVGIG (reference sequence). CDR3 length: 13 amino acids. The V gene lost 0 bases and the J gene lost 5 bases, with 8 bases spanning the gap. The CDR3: CAWSVQGDQPQHF. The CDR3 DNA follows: TGTGCCTGGAGTGTTCAGGGTGATCAGCCCCAGCATTTT. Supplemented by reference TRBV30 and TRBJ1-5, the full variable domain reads SQTIHQWPATLVQPVGSPLSLECTVEGTSNPNLYWYRQAAGRGLQLLFYSVGIGQISSEVPQNLSASRPQDRQFILSSKKLLLSDSGFYLCAWSVQGDQPQHFGDGTRLSIL.

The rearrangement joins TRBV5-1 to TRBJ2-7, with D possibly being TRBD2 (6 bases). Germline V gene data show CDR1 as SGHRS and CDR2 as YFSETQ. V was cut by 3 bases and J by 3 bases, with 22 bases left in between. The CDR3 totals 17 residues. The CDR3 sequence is CASSYGGRGFEYYEQYF. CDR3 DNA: TGCGCCAGCAGCTACGGAGGGCGTGGGTTTGAGTACTACGAGCAGTACTTC.

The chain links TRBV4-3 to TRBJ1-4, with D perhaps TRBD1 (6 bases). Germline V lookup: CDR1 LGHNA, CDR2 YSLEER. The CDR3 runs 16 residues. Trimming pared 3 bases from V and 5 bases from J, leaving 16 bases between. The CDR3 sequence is CASSQHARGANEKLFF. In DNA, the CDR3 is TGCGCCAGCAGCCAGCACGCCCGGGGGGCGAATGAAAAACTGTTTTTT.

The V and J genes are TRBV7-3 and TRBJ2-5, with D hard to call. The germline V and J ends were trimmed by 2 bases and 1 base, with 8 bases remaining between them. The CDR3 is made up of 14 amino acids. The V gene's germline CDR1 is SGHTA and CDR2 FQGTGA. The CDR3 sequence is CASSLGGAQETQYF. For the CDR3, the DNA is TGTGCCAGCAGCTTAGGCGGAGCCCAAGAGACCCAGTACTTC.

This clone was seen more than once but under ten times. The chain's CDR3 is CASSQELGLGGEQFF. CDR3 nucleotide sequence: TGCGCCAGCAGCCAAGAGCTAGGACTGGGTGGTGAGCAGTTCTTC. The chain links TRBV4-3 to TRBJ2-1; possibly TRBD2 for D (5 bases). The CDR3 loop spans 15 amino acids. V was shortened by 0 bases and J by 9 bases, with 15 bases between the two germline ends. Germline CDR1 reads LGHNA; CDR2 reads YSLEER.

CDR3 region: CASAEGDSSNQPQHF. The CDR3 DNA sequence: TGTGCCAGCGCTGAAGGAGACAGTAGCAATCAGCCCCAGCATTTT. This chain connects TRBV28 to TRBJ1-5; tentatively, D is TRBD1 (5 bases). Trimming stripped 8 bases from V and 0 bases from J, with 14 bases between. Germline CDR1 MDHEN, CDR2 SYDVKM. There are 15 residues in the CDR3.

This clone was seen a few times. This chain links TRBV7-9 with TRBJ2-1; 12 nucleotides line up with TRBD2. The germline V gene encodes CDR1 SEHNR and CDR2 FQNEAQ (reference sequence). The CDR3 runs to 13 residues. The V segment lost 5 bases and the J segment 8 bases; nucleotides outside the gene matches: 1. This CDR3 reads CASSGTSGYEQFF. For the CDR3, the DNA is TGTGCCAGCAGCGGGACTAGCGGGTATGAGCAGTTCTTC.

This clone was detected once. The CDR3: CSVEDLYRGWNEQFF. In DNA, the CDR3 is TGCAGCGTTGAAGATCTATATAGGGGTTGGAATGAGCAGTTCTTC. This chain uses TRBV29-1 with TRBJ2-1, with D possibly matching TRBD1 (5 bases). The CDR3 loop spans 15 amino acids. Germline V lookup: CDR1 SQVTM, CDR2 ANQGSEA. V was trimmed by 0 bases and J by 7 bases, leaving 16 bases between them.

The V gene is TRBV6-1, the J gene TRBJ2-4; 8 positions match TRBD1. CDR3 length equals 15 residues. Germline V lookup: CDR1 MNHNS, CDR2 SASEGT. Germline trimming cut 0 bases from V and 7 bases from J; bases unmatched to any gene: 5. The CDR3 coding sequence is TGTGCCAGCAGTGAAGCCGGGACAGGCTACAACATTCAGTACTTC. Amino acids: CASSEAGTGYNIQYF.

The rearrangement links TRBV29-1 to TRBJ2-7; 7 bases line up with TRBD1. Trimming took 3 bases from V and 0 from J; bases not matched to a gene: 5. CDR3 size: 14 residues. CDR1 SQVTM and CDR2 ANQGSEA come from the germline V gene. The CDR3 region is CSVDLAGGSYEQYF. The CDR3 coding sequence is TGCAGCGTTGACCTGGCAGGGGGCTCCTACGAGCAGTACTTC.

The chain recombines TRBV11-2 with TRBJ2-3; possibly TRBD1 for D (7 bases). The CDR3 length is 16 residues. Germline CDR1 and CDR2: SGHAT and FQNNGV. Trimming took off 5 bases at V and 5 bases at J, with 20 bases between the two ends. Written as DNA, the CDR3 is TGTGCCAGCAGCAAGGGGGCGGGACGATCAAGAGATACGCAGTATTTT. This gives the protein CASSKGAGRSRDTQYF.

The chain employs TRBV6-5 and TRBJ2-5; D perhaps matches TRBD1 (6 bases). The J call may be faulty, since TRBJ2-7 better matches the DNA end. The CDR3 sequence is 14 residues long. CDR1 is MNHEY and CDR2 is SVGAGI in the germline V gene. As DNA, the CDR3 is TGTGCCAGCAGAGCCACAGGGAGACTCTACGAGCAGTACTTC. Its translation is CASRATGRLYEQYF.

DNA of the CDR3: TGTGCCAGCAGTTCCCAAGCTCAAGAGACCCAGTACTTC. Protein product: CASSSQAQETQYF. V usage is TRBV27 and J usage is TRBJ2-5; no reliable D call. The CDR3 consists of 13 residues. Trimming shortened V by 4 bases and J by 2 bases, and 8 bases separated the two germline ends. The germline gives CDR1 MNHEY, CDR2 SMNVEV (reference sequence).

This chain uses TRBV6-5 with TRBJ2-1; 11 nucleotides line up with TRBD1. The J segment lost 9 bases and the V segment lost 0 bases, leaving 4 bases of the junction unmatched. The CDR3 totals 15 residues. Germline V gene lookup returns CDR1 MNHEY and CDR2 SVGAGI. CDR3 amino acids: CASSYSDRGRIEQFF. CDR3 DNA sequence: TGTGCCAGCAGTTACTCGGACAGGGGGCGCATTGAGCAGTTCTTC.

CDR3 amino acids: CASIPSDRANSPLHF. CDR3 nucleotides: TGTGCCAGCATTCCTTCGGACAGGGCAAATTCACCCCTCCACTTT. V and J are TRBV2 and TRBJ1-6; 8 bases match TRBD1. V was pared by 7 bases and J by 7 bases, with 9 bases of the junction left unmatched. Germline loops: CDR1 SNHLY, CDR2 FYNNEI. The CDR3 loop spans 15 amino acids.

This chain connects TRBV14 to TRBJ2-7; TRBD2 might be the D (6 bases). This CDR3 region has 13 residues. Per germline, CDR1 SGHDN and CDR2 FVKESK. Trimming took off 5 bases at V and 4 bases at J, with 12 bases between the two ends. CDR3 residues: CASSGRNSYEQYF. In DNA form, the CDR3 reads TGTGCCAGCAGCGGGAGGAACTCTTACGAGCAGTACTTC.

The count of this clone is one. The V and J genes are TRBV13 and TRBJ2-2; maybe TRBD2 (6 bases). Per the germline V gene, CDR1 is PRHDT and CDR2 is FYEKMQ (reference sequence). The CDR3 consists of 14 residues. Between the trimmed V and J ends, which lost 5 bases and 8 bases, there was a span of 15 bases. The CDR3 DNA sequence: TGTGCCAGCAGCGGCACTAGCAATGCTGGGGAGCTGTTTTTT. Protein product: CASSGTSNAGELFF.